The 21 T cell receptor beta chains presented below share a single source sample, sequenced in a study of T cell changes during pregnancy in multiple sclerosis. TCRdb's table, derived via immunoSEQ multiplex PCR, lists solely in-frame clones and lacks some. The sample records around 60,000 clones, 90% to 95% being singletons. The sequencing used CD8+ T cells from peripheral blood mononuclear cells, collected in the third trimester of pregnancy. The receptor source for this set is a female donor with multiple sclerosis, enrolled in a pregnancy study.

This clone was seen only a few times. The CDR3 here is CASSLEGTDGQPQHF. For the CDR3, the DNA is TGTGCCAGCAGCTTAGAGGGGACAGACGGCCAGCCCCAGCATTTT. The chain carries TRBV7-9 and TRBJ1-5, with 7 positions matching TRBD1. The CDR3 has 15 residues. After removal of 1 base from V and 7 bases from J, the junction contained 7 bases not matched to a gene. Germline V lookup: CDR1 SEHNR, CDR2 FQNEAQ (reference sequence).

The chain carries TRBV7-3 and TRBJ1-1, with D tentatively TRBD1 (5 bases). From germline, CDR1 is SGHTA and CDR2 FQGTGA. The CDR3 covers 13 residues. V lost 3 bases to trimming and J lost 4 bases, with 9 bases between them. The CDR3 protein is CASSFGRATEAFF. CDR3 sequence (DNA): TGTGCCAGCAGCTTTGGCAGGGCCACTGAAGCTTTCTTT.

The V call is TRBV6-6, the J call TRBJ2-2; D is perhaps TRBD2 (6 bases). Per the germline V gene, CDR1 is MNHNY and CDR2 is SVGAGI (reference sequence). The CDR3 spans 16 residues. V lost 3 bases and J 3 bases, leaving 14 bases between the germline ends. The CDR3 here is CASSYPDYLHTGELFF. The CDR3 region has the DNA TGTGCCAGCAGTTATCCGGACTACCTCCACACCGGGGAGCTGTTTTTT.

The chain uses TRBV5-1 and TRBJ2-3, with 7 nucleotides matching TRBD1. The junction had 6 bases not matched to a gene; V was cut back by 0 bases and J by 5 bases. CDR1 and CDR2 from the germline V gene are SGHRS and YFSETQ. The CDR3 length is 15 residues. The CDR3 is CASSLEGGYGDTQYF. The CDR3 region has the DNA TGCGCCAGCAGCTTGGAAGGGGGCTACGGAGATACGCAGTATTTT.

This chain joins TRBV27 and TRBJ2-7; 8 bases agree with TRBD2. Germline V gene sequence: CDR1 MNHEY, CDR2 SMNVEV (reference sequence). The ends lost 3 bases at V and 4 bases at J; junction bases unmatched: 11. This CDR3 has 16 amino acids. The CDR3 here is CASSFLRRTSTYEQYF. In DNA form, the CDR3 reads TGTGCCAGCAGTTTCCTGAGGAGGACTAGCACATACGAGCAGTACTTC.

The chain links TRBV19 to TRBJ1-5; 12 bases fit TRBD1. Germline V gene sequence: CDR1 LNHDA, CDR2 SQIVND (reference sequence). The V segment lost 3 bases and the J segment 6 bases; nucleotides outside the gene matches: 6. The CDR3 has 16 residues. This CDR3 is CASSIWGQGARQPQHF. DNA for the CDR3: TGTGCCAGTAGTATCTGGGGACAGGGGGCGCGTCAGCCCCAGCATTTT.

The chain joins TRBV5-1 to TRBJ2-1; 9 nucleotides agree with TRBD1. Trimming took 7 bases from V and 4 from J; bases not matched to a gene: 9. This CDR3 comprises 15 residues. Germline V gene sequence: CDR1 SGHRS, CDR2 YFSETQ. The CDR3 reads CASSTGTGMYNEQFF. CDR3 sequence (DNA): TGCGCCAGCTCCACCGGGACAGGGATGTACAATGAGCAGTTCTTC.

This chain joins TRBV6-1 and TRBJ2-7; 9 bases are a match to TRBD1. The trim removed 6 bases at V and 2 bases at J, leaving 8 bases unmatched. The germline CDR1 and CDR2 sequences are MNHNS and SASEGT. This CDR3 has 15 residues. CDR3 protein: CASSPETGGAYEQYF. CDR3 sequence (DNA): TGTGCCAGCAGCCCCGAGACAGGGGGGGCCTACGAGCAGTACTTC.

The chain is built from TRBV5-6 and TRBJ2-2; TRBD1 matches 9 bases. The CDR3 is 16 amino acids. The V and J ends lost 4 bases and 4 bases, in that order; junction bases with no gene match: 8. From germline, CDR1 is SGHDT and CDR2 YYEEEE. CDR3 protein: CASSLQTGGFTGELFF. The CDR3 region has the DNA TGTGCCAGCAGCCTCCAGACAGGGGGTTTCACCGGGGAGCTGTTTTTT. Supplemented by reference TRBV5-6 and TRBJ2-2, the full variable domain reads DAGVTQSPTHLIKTRGQQVTLRCSPKSGHDTVSWYQQALGQGPQFIFQYYEEEERQRGNFPDRFSGHQFPNYSSELNVNALLLGDSALYLCASSLQTGGFTGELFFGEGSRLTVL.

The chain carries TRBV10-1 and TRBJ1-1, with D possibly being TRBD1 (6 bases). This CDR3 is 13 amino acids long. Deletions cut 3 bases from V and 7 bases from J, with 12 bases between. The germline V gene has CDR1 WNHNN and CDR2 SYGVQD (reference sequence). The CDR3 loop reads CASSEYRAGEAFF. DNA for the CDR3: TGCGCCAGCAGTGAATACAGGGCAGGTGAAGCTTTCTTT.

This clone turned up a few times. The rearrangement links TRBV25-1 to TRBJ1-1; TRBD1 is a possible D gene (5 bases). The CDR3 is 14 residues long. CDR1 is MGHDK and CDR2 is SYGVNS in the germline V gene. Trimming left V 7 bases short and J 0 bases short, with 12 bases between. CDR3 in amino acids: CASTLDSLNTEAFF. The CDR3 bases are TGTGCCAGCACTTTAGACAGCCTGAACACTGAAGCTTTCTTT. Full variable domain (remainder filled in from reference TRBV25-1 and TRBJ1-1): EADIYQTPRYLVIGTGKKITLECSQTMGHDKMYWYQQDPGMELHLIHYSYGVNSTEKGDLSSESTVSRIRTEHFPLTLESARPSHTSQYLCASTLDSLNTEAFFGQGTRLTVV.

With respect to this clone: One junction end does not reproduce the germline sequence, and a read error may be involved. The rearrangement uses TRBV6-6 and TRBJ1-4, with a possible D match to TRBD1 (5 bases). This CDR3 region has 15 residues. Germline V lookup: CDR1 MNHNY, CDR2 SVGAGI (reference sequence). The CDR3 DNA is TGTGCCAGCATCCAAGACCAGGGCGGTAGGAGAAAAACTGTTTTT. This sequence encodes CASIQDQGGRRKTVF.

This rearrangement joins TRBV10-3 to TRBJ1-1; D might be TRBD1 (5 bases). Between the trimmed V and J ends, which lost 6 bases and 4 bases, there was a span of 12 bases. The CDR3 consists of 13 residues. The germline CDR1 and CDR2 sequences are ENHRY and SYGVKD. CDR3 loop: CAISTGLGTEAFF. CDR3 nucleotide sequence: TGTGCCATCAGCACAGGATTGGGCACTGAAGCTTTCTTT.

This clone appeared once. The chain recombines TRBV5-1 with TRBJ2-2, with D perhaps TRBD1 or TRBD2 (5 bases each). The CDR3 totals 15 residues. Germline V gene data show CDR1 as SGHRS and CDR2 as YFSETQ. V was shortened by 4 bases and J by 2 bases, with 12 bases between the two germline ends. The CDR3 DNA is TGCGCCAGCAGCATGGGACGGAGTAACACCGGGGAGCTGTTTTTT. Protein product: CASSMGRSNTGELFF.

This CDR3 is CASSQLAGGLHEQYF. CDR3 nucleotide sequence: TGCGCCAGCAGCCAGTTAGCGGGAGGGCTCCACGAGCAGTACTTC. V is TRBV4-1 and J is TRBJ2-7; TRBD2 agrees at 11 bases. CDR3 length equals 15 residues. V was pared by 3 bases and J by 5 bases, with 6 bases of the junction left unmatched. The germline CDR1 and CDR2 sequences are MGHRA and YSYEKL.

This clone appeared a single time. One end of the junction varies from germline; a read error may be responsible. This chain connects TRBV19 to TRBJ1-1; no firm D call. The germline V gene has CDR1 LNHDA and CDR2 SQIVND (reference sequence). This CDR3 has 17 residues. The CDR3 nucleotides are TGTGCCAGTAGTTTAGAACGCGGAGGGCTATGGAACACTGAAGCTTTCTTT. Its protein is CASSLERGGLWNTEAFF. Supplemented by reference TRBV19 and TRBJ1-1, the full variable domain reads DGGITQSPKYLFRKEGQNVTLSCEQNLNHDAMYWYRQDPGQGLRLIYYSQIVNDFQKGDIAEGYSVSREKKESFPLTVTSAQKNPTAFYLCASSLERGGLWNTEAFFGQGTRLTVV.

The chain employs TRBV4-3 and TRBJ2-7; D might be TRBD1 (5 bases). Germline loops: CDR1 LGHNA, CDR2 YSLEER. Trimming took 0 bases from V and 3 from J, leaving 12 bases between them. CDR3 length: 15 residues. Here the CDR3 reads CASSQDLETVYEQYF. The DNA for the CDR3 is TGCGCCAGCAGCCAAGATCTTGAGACAGTCTACGAGCAGTACTTC.

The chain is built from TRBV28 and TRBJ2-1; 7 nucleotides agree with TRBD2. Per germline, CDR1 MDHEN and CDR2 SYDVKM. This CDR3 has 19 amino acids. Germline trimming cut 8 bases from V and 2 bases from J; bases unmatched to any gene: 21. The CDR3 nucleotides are TGTGCCAGCGCTACCATAGGCGTCTGGGGGAGGGCTACCTACAATGAGCAGTTCTTC. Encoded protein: CASATIGVWGRATYNEQFF.

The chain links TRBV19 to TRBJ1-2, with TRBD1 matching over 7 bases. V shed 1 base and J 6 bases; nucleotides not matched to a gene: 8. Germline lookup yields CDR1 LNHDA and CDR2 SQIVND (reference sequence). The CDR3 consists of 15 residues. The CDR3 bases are TGTGCCAGTAGTATAGGGCGACAGGGACTGAATGGCTACACCTTC. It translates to CASSIGRQGLNGYTF.

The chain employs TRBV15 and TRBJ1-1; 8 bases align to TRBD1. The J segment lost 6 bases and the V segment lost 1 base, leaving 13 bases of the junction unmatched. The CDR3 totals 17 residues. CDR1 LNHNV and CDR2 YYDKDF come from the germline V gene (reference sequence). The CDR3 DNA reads TGTGCCACCAGCAGAGGCCCGGACAGGGTATCTCCCCCTGAAGCTTTCTTT. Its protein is CATSRGPDRVSPPEAFF.

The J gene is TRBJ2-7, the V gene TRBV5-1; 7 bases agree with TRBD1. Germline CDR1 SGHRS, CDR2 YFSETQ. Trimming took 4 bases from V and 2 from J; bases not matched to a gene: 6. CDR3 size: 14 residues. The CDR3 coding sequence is TGCGCCAGCAGCGAAGGACAGGTTGCCTACGAGCAGTACTTC. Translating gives CASSEGQVAYEQYF.